The rows below give T cell receptor beta chains drawn from one sample of a study of post-analysis software for immune sequencing data. TCRdb itself ran the PCR reads through MiXCR, one entry per CDR3 protein. The sample has about 460,000 distinct CDR3 sequences, approximately 46% seen once. The sequenced sample was blood. These receptors were taken from a girl aged 10 to 17 with multiple sclerosis. CDR3s include the opening cysteine and the closing phenylalanine or tryptophan. A D gene is named only where the DNA matches it firmly. Part of the rows lack a size; the others show once, few, many or a class for expanded clones.

d_gene	abundance	v_gene	j_gene	CDR3nt	CDR3aa
-	few	TRBV20-1	TRBJ2-1	TGCAGTGCTACCAGGGCCGCCAATGAGCAGTTCTTC	CSATRAANEQFF
TRBD2	-	TRBV10-3	TRBJ2-7	TGTGCCATCAGTGGACCGACTAGCGGGAGCTCCTACGAGCAGTACTTC	CAISGPTSGSSYEQYF
TRBD2	few	TRBV20-1	TRBJ2-1	TGCAGTGCTAGAGGCCGGACTAGCGGGAGTATCAATGAGCAGTTCTTC	CSARGRTSGSINEQFF
TRBD2	-	TRBV29-1	TRBJ2-7	TGCAGCGTTGGGACTAGCGGGAGCTGCGAGCAGTACTTC	CSVGTSGSCEQYF
-	few	TRBV7-9	TRBJ1-2	TGTGCCAGCAGCTTAGCGGGTCTGAACTATGGCTACACCTTC	CASSLAGLNYGYTF
TRBD2	-	TRBV20-1	TRBJ2-7	TGCAGTGCTATGGGGACTAGCGGGCCATCCTACGAGCAGTACTTC	CSAMGTSGPSYEQYF
-	few	TRBV7-8	TRBJ2-7	TGTGCCAGCAGCTTAGGCGCTACGAGGGCCTACGAGCAGTACTTC	CASSLGATRAYEQYF
-	-	TRBV28	TRBJ1-1	TGTGCCAGCAGTTTAGTGGCAGGGATGCGGGACACTGAAGCTTTCTTT	CASSLVAGMRDTEAFF
TRBD2	-	TRBV7-8	TRBJ2-1	TGTGCCAGCAGCTCACCATCCGGGACTAGGGGAAATGAGCAGTTCTTC	CASSSPSGTRGNEQFF
-	few	TRBV29-1	TRBJ2-6	TGCAGCGTTGAAGGCAGCTCTGGGGCCAACGTCCTGACTTTC	CSVEGSSGANVLTF
-	-	TRBV7-2	TRBJ2-1	TGTGCCAGCAGCCCCACCCCGGTCACGACCTACAATGAGCAGTTCTTC	CASSPTPVTTYNEQFF
-	few	TRBV27	TRBJ1-1	TGTGCCAGCAGTCCCTGGCTGGGCGTCACTGAAGCTTTCTTT	CASSPWLGVTEAFF
TRBD2	few	TRBV20-1	TRBJ2-1	TGCAGTGCTTTTACAGGGGGACTAGCGGGAACCTCCTACAATGAGCAGTTCTTC	CSAFTGGLAGTSYNEQFF
TRBD2	few	TRBV20-1	TRBJ2-1	TGCAGTGCGATGGGACTAGCGGAGCAGTTCTTC	CSAMGLAEQFF
TRBD2	-	TRBV29-1	TRBJ2-3	TGCAGCGTTGAACTAGAGCGGGAGTCCTCAGATACGCAGTATTTT	CSVELERESSDTQYF
-	-	TRBV29-1	TRBJ2-1	TGCAGCGTTGAAGATCGCGGATCTCGGGGTATTGAGCAGTTCTTC	CSVEDRGSRGIEQFF
-	-	TRBV9	TRBJ2-5	TGTGCCAGCAGCGCCGGCCAACCGGGGGAGACCCAGTACTTC	CASSAGQPGETQYF
-	few	TRBV10-3	TRBJ2-5	TGTGCCATCAGTGCGTCAGAGAAAGAGACCCAGTACTTC	CAISASEKETQYF
TRBD2	many	TRBV12-3/TRBV12-4	TRBJ2-3	TGTGCCAGCAGTCTGACTAGCGGGAGCACAGATACGCAGTATTTT	CASSLTSGSTDTQYF
-	-	TRBV20-1	TRBJ1-2	TGCAGTGCTAGAGCTCATTACAGGGATGGAGGCTACACCTTC	CSARAHYRDGGYTF
-	-	TRBV6-5	TRBJ2-7	TGTGCCAGCAGTTCACAGGGTCTCGTGGGGGAGCAGTACTTC	CASSSQGLVGEQYF
-	few	TRBV20-1	TRBJ1-1	TGCAGTGCTAGATCGGGCAGACCCACTGAAGCTTTCTTT	CSARSGRPTEAFF
-	-	TRBV9	TRBJ2-1	TGTGCCAGCAGCGTAGAACAGGGGAGGGGCTGGTTCAATGAGCAGTTCTTC	CASSVEQGRGWFNEQFF
-	once	TRBV10-3	TRBJ1-1	TGTGCCATCAGTGAGTTTATGGTTGAAGCTTTCTTT	CAISEFMVEAFF
-	few	TRBV28	TRBJ2-7	TGTGCCAGCAGTTTAGGTGAGGCAGGGCTATCCTACGAGCAGTACTTC	CASSLGEAGLSYEQYF
-	once	TRBV6-2/TRBV6-3	TRBJ2-4	TGTGCCAGCAGTTATGGCGGGTTTGAAAACATTCAGTACTTC	CASSYGGFENIQYF
-	few	TRBV6-2/TRBV6-3	TRBJ2-5	TGTGCCAGCGGGGCCCGGGGGATCGTTATTTCGGAGACCCAGTACTTC	CASGARGIVISETQYF
-	-	TRBV21-1	TRBJ1-1	TGTGCCAGCAGCAAGAGATGTAGCAGGGGGCACACTGAAGCTTTCTTT	CASSKRCSRGHTEAFF
TRBD2	-	TRBV20-1	TRBJ2-2	TGCAGTGCTAAGTCGGGAGGGAACACCGGGGAGCTGTTTTTT	CSAKSGGNTGELFF
TRBD1	-	TRBV7-2	TRBJ2-5	TGTGCCAGCAGCTTAGCCCCGACAGGGGGGCAAGAGACCCAGTACTTC	CASSLAPTGGQETQYF
-	-	TRBV7-9	TRBJ1-1	TGTGCCAGCAGCTTAGGTCGGCAGGATGTAATGAACACTGAAGCTTTCTTT	CASSLGRQDVMNTEAFF
-	-	TRBV20-1	TRBJ2-2	TGCAGTGCTAGTCCTTCTGTCGCGGGGGCGAGGACCGGGGAGCTGTTTTTT	CSASPSVAGARTGELFF
TRBD1	few	TRBV5-6	TRBJ2-7	TGTGCCAGCAGCTTGGCCGGGACAGGGGGCTTCCAGCAGTACTTC	CASSLAGTGGFQQYF
-	-	TRBV4-3	TRBJ2-1	TGCGCCAGCAGCCAACGACCGGGTAGCTACAATGAGCAGTTCTTC	CASSQRPGSYNEQFF
-	many	TRBV6-5	TRBJ2-7	TGTGCCAGCAGTTACTCGAGGGACGAGCAGTACTTC	CASSYSRDEQYF
TRBD2	-	TRBV20-1	TRBJ2-3	TGCAGTGCTCGGGGACTAGCGCTGAGCACAGATACGCAGTATTTT	CSARGLALSTDTQYF
-	few	TRBV5-6	TRBJ2-3	TGTGCCAGCAGCTCCCCCAGGTCGGAGGAAACAGATACGCAGTATTTT	CASSSPRSEETDTQYF
-	-	TRBV20-1	TRBJ1-1	TGCAGTGCTAGTGTTTTAGGGGAGAACACTGAAGCTTTCTTT	CSASVLGENTEAFF
TRBD1	few	TRBV20-1	TRBJ2-7	TGCGGTGCGATCGACAGGGGCGGATACGAGCAGTACTTC	CGAIDRGGYEQYF
TRBD1	few	TRBV5-4	TRBJ2-5	TGTGCCAGCAGCCGGGGGACAGGGTGGCAAGAGACCCAGTACTTC	CASSRGTGWQETQYF
-	-	TRBV5-4	TRBJ2-7	TGTGCCAGCAGCTTACTCGGTGGCAGGGGAATCCTCTACGAGCAGTACTTC	CASSLLGGRGILYEQYF
-	few	TRBV21-1	TRBJ2-5	TGTGCCAGCAGCAACCGACTAGCGGGAGGACAAGAGACCCAGTACTTC	CASSNRLAGGQETQYF
TRBD1	-	TRBV3-1	TRBJ2-1	TGTGCCAGCAGTCACTGGACAGGCAATGAGCAGTTCTTC	CASSHWTGNEQFF
-	few	TRBV4-2	TRBJ2-1	TGTGCCAGCAGCCAAGACTGGGCAGCCACCTACAATGAGCAGTTCTTC	CASSQDWAATYNEQFF
TRBD2	-	TRBV27	TRBJ2-7	TGTGCCACCGGCGACGGCGGGGGTTACGAGCAGTACTTC	CATGDGGGYEQYF
TRBD2	-	TRBV5-1	TRBJ2-7	TGCGCCAGCAGCTTAAATAGCGGGAGCCTCTCCTACGAGCAGTACTTC	CASSLNSGSLSYEQYF
TRBD1	-	TRBV2	TRBJ1-4	TGCGCCAGCAAACCCCGGGACAGGGGAAATGGGCTGTTTTTT	CASKPRDRGNGLFF
TRBD1	-	TRBV20-1	TRBJ1-2	TGCAGAGCTAGAGAAGTGACAGGGGGTGGCTACACCTTC	CRAREVTGGGYTF